The clone carrying this TCR beta chain was detected only a few times. TCRdb's copy holds only in-frame clones and misses some; the assay was immunoSEQ multiplex PCR. The repertoire holds around 100,000 clones, with about 91% as singletons. The CDR3 length is 13 residues. Germline V gives CDR1 SNHLY, CDR2 FYNNEI. Trimming cost V 4 bases and J 14 bases; bases outside gene matches: 6. This sample was included in a study of siplizumab effects on memory and regulatory T cells. Sequences were obtained from CD4+ T cells sorted from blood. The chain carries TRBV2 and TRBJ1-6; TRBD1 matches at 9 bases. The receptor was derived from a human donor in good health. In DNA form, the CDR3 reads TGTGCCAGCAGTGGACAGGGGGACGGCACCCTCCACTTT. Residues: CASSGQGDGTLHF.